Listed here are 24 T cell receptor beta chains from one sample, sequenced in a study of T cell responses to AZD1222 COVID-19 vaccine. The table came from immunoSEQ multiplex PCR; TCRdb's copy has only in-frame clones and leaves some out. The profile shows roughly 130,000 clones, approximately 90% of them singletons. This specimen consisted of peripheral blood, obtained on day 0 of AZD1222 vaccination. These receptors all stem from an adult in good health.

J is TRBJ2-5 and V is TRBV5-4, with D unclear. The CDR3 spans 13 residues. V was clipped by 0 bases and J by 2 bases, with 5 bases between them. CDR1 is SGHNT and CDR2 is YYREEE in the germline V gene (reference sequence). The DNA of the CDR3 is TGTGCCAGCAGCTTGGGCAGGCAAGAGACCCAGTACTTC. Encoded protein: CASSLGRQETQYF.

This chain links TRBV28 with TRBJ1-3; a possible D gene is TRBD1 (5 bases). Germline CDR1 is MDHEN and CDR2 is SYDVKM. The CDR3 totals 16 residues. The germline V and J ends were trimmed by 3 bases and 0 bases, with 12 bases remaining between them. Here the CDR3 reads CASSLGRTTSGNTIYF. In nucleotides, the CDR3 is TGTGCCAGCAGTTTGGGGAGGACAACCTCTGGAAACACCATATATTTT.

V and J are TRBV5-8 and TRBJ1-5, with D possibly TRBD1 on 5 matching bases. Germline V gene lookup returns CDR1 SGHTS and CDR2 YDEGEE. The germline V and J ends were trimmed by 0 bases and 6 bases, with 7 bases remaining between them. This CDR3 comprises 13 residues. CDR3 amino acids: CASSLAGSQPQHF. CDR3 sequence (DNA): TGTGCCAGCAGCTTGGCAGGGTCTCAGCCCCAGCATTTT.

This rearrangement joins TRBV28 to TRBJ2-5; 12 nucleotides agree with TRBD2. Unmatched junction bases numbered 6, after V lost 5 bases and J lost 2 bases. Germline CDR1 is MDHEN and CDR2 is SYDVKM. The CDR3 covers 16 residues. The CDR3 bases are TGTGCCAGCAGTCGAGGACTAGCGGGAAGACAAGAGACCCAGTACTTC. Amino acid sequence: CASSRGLAGRQETQYF.

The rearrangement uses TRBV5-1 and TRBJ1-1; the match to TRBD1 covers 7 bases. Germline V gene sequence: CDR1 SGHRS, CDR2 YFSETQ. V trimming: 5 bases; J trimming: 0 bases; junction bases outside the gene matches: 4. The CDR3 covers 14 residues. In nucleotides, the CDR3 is TGCGCCAGCAGGCGAGACAGGGTGAACACTGAAGCTTTCTTT. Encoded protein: CASRRDRVNTEAFF. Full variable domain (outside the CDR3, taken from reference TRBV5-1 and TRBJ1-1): KAGVTQTPRYLIKTRGQQVTLSCSPISGHRSVSWYQQTPGQGLQFLFEYFSETQRNKGNFPGRFSGRQFSNSRSEMNVSTLELGDSALYLCASRRDRVNTEAFFGQGTRLTVV.

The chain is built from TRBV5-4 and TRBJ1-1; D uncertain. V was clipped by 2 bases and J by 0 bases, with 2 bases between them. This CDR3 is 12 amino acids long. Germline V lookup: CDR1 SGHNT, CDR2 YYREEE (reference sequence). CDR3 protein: CASSLLNTEAFF. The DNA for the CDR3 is TGTGCCAGCAGCTTATTGAACACTGAAGCTTTCTTT.

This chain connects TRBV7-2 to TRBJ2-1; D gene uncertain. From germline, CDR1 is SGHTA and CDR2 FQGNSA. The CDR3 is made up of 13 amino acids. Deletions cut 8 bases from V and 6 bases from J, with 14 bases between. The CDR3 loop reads CASRSIPGNEQFF. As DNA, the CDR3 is TGTGCCAGCCGCAGTATCCCGGGCAATGAGCAGTTCTTC.

The CDR3: CASSSRGGGYGYTF. The CDR3 nucleotides read TGTGCCAGCAGTTCCCGAGGGGGAGGCTATGGCTACACCTTC. The chain has TRBV27 and TRBJ1-2; perhaps TRBD1 as D (6 bases). The CDR3 runs to 14 residues. Deletions cut 4 bases from V and 4 bases from J, with 13 bases between. Germline CDR1 is MNHEY and CDR2 is SMNVEV (reference sequence).

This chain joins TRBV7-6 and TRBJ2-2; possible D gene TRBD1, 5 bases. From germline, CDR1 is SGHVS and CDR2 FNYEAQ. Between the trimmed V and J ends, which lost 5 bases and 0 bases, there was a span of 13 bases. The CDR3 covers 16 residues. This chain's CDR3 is CASSGLQGTNTGELFF. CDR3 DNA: TGTGCCAGCAGCGGTCTGCAGGGAACGAACACCGGGGAGCTGTTTTTT.

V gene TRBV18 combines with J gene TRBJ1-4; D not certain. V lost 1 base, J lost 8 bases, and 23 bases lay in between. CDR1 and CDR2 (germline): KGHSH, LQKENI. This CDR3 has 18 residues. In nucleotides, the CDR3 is TGTGCCAGCTCACCACTCGGTCCAGGCGGTGCGGTAATCGAAAAACTGTTTTTT. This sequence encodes CASSPLGPGGAVIEKLFF.

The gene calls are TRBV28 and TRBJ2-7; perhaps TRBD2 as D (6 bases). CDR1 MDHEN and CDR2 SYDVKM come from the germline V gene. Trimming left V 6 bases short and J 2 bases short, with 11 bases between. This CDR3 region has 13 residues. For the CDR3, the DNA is TGTGCCAGCAGGATCCGGGAGACCTACGAGCAGTACTTC. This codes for CASRIRETYEQYF.

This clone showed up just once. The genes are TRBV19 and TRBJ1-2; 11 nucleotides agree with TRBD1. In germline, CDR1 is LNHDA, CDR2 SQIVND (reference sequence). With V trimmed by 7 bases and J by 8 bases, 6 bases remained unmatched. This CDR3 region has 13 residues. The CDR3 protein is CASTHWDRGGYTF. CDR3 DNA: TGTGCCAGTACCCACTGGGACAGGGGGGGCTACACCTTC. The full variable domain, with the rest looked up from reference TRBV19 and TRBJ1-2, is DGGITQSPKYLFRKEGQNVTLSCEQNLNHDAMYWYRQDPGQGLRLIYYSQIVNDFQKGDIAEGYSVSREKKESFPLTVTSAQKNPTAFYLCASTHWDRGGYTFGSGTRLTVV.

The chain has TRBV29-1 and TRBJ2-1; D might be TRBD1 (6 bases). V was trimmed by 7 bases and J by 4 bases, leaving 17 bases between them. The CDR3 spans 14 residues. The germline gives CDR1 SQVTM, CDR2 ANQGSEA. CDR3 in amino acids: CSASEGVGYNEQFF. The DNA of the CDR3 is TGCAGCGCTTCAGAGGGGGTAGGGTACAATGAGCAGTTCTTC.

The CDR3 DNA reads TGTGCCAGCAGGCACAGACAGGGTCTCGGAAACACCATATATTTT. Translation: CASRHRQGLGNTIYF. The chain employs TRBV3-1 (or the pseudogene TRBV3-2) and TRBJ1-3; 7 bases are shared with TRBD1. The CDR3 extends over 15 amino acids. The V segment lost 6 bases and the J segment 4 bases; nucleotides outside the gene matches: 9. Germline CDR1 is LGHDT and CDR2 is YNNKEL (reference sequence).

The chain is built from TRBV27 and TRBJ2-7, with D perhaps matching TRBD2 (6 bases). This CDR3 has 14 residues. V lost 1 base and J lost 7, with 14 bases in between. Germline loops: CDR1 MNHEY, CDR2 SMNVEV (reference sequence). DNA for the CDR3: TGTGCCAGCAGTTTATTGGGGGGAGATAGGGAGCAGTACTTC. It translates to CASSLLGGDREQYF.

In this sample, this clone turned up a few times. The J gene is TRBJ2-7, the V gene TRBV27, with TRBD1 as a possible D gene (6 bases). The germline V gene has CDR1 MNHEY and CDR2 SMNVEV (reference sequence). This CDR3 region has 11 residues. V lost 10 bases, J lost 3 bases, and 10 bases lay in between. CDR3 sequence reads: CATRGGYEQYF. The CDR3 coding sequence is TGTGCCACCCGAGGGGGCTACGAGCAGTACTTC.

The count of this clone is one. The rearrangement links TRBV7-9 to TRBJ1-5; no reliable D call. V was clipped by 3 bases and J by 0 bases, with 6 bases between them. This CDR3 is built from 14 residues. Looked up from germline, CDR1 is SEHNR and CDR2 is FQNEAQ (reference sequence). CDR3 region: CASSLDYSNQPQHF. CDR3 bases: TGTGCCAGCAGCTTGGACTATAGCAATCAGCCCCAGCATTTT.

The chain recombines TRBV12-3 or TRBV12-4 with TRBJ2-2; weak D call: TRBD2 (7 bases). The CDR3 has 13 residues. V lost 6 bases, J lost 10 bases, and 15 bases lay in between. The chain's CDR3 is CASSPRGRAELFF. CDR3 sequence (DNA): TGTGCCAGCAGCCCGCGGGGGCGCGCGGAGCTGTTTTTT.

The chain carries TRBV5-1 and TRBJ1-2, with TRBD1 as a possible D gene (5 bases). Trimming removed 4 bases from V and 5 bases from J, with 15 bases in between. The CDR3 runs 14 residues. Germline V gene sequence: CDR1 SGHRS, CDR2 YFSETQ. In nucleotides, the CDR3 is TGCGCCAGCAGCCTAGGGGACTCGGGGTATGGCTACACCTTC. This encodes CASSLGDSGYGYTF. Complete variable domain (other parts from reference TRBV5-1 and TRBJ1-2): KAGVTQTPRYLIKTRGQQVTLSCSPISGHRSVSWYQQTPGQGLQFLFEYFSETQRNKGNFPGRFSGRQFSNSRSEMNVSTLELGDSALYLCASSLGDSGYGYTFGSGTRLTVV.

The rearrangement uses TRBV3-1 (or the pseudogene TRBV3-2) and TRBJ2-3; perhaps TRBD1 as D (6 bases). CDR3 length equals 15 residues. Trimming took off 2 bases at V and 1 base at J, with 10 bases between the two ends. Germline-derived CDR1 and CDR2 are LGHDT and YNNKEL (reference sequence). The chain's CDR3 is CASSQPGARTDTQYF. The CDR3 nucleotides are TGTGCCAGCAGCCAACCAGGGGCGCGCACAGATACGCAGTATTTT.

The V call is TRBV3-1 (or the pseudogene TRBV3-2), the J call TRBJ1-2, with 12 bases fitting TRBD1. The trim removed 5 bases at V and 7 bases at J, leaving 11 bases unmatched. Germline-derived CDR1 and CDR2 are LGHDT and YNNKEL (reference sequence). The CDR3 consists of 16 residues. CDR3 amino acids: CASSDPGQGAFGGYTF. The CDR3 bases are TGTGCCAGCAGCGACCCGGGACAGGGGGCGTTTGGTGGCTACACCTTC.

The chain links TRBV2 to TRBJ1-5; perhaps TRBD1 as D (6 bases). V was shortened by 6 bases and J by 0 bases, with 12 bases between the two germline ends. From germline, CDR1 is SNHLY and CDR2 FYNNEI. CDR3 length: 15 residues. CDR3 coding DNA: TGTGCCAGCAGGGGCGGACAGTTTAGCAATCAGCCCCAGCATTTT. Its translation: CASRGGQFSNQPQHF.

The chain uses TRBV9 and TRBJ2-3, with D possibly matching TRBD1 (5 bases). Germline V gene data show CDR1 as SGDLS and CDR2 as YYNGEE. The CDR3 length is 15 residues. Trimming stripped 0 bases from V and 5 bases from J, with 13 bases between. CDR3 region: CASSVGGRVGDTQYF. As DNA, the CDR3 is TGTGCCAGCAGCGTAGGGGGCAGGGTCGGAGATACGCAGTATTTT.

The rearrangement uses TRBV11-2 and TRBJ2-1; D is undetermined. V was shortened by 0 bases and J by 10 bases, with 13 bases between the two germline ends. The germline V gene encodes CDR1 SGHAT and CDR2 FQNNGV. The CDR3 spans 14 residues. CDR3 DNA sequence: TGTGCCAGCAGCTTAGATCAAGGGCTTCGAGAGCAGTTCTTC. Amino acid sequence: CASSLDQGLREQFF.